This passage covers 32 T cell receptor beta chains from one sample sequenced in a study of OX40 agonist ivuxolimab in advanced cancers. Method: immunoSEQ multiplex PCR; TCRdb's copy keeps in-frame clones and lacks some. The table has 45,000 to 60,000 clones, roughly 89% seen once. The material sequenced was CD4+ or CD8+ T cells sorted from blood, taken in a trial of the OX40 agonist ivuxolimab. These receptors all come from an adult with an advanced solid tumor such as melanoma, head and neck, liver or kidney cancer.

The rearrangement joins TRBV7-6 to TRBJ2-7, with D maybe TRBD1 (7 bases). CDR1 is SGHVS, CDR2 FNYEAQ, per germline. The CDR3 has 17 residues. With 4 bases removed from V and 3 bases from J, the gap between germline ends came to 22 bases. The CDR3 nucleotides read TGTGCCAGCAGCTCCCCGGTCGCGGGACAGTCCCACTACGAGCAGTACTTC. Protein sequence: CASSSPVAGQSHYEQYF.

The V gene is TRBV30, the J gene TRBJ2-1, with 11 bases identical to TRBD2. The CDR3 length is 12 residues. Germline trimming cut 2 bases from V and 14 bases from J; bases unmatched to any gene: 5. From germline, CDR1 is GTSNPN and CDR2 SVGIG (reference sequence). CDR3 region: CAWSSSGGIEFF. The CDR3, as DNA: TGTGCCTGGAGTTCTAGCGGGGGGATAGAGTTCTTC. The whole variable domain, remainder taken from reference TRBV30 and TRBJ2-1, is SQTIHQWPATLVQPVGSPLSLECTVEGTSNPNLYWYRQAAGRGLQLLFYSVGIGQISSEVPQNLSASRPQDRQFILSSKKLLLSDSGFYLCAWSSSGGIEFFGPGTRLTVL.

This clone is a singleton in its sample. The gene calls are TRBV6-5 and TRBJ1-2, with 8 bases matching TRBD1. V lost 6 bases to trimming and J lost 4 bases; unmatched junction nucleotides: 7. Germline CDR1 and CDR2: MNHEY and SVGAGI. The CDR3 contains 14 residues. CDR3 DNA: TGTGCCAGCAGCCTACACCAGGGGGCCTATGGCTACACCTTC. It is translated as CASSLHQGAYGYTF.

CDR3 DNA: TGTGCCAGCAGCGGTCGGCAGCCGTCCTATGGCTACACCTTC. Amino acid sequence: CASSGRQPSYGYTF. The V gene is TRBV11-3, the J gene TRBJ1-2; D gene unclear. V lost 5 bases, J lost 4 bases, and 14 bases lay in between. This CDR3 contains 14 residues. CDR1 SGHNT and CDR2 YENEEA come from the germline V gene.

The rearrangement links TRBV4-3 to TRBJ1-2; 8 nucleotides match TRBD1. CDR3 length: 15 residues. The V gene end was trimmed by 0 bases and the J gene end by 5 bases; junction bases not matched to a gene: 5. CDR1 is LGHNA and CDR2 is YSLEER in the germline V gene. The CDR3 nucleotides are TGCGCCAGCAGCCAAGATACCAGGGGGCTGTATGGCTACACCTTC. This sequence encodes CASSQDTRGLYGYTF.

The CDR3 sequence is CASSHGTLTDTQYF. In DNA, the CDR3 is TGCGCCAGCAGCCATGGGACTTTAACAGATACGCAGTATTTT. The chain carries TRBV4-3 and TRBJ2-3, with D perhaps TRBD2 (6 bases). Trimming shortened V by 3 bases and J by 3 bases, and 10 bases separated the two germline ends. CDR1 and CDR2 from the germline V gene are LGHNA and YSLEER. The CDR3 length is 14 residues.

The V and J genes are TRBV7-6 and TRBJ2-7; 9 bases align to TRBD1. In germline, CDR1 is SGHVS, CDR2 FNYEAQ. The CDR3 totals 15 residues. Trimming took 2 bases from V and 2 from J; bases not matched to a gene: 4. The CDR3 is CASSLKQGAAYEQYF. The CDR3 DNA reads TGTGCCAGCAGCTTAAAACAGGGGGCAGCCTACGAGCAGTACTTC.

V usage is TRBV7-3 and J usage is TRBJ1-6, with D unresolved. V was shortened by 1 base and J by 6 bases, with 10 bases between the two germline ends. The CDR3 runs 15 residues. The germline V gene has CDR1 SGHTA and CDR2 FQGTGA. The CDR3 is CASSLNHEGNSPLHF. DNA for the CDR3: TGTGCCAGCAGCTTAAATCATGAGGGTAATTCACCCCTCCACTTT.

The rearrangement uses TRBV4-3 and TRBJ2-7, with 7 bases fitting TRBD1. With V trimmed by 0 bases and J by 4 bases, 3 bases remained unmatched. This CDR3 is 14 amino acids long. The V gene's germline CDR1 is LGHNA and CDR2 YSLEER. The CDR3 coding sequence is TGCGCCAGCAGCCAAGACGGGACAGAGTACGAGCAGTACTTC. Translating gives CASSQDGTEYEQYF.

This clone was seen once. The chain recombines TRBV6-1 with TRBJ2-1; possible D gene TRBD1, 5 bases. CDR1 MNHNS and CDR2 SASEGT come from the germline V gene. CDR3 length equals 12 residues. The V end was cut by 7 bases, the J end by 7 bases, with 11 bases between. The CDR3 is CASIQGGNEQFF. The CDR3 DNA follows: TGTGCCAGCATCCAGGGTGGGAATGAGCAGTTCTTC.

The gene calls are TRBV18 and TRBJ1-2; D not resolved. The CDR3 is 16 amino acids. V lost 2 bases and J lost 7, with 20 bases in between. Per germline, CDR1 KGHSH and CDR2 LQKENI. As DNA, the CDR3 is TGTGCCAGCTCACCATGGTATAGGTTTCTCAGCGGTGGCTACACCTTC. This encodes CASSPWYRFLSGGYTF. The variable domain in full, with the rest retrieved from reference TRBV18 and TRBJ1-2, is NAGVMQNPRHLVRRRGQEARLRCSPMKGHSHVYWYRQLPEEGLKFMVYLQKENIIDESGMPKERFSAEFPKEGPSILRIQQVVRGDSAAYFCASSPWYRFLSGGYTFGSGTRLTVV.

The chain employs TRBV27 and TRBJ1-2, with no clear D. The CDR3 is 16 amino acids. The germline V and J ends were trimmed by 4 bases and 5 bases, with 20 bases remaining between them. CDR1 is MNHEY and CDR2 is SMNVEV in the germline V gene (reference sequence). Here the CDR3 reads CASSSGAVLLGYGYTF. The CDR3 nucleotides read TGTGCCAGCAGTTCCGGAGCAGTTTTACTAGGTTATGGCTACACCTTC.

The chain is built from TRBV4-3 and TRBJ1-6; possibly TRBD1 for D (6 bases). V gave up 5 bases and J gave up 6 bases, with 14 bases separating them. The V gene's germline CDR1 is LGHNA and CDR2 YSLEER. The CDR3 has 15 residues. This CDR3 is CASSEWGGSNSPLHF. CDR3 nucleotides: TGCGCCAGCAGCGAATGGGGGGGCTCTAATTCACCCCTCCACTTT.

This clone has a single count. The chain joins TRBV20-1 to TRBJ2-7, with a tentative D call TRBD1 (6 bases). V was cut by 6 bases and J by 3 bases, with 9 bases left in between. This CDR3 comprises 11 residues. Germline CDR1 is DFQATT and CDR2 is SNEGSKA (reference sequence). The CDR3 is CSAVRGYEQYF. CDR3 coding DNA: TGCAGTGCAGTCAGGGGCTACGAGCAGTACTTC.

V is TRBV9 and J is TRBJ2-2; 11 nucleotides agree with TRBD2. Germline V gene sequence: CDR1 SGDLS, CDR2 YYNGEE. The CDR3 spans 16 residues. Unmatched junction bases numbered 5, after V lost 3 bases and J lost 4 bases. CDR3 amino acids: CASSAHSGRVTGELFF. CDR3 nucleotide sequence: TGTGCCAGCAGCGCCCATAGCGGGAGGGTCACCGGGGAGCTGTTTTTT. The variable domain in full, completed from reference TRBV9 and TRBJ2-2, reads DSGVTQTPKHLITATGQRVTLRCSPRSGDLSVYWYQQSLDQGLQFLIQYYNGEERAKGNILERFSAQQFPDLHSELNLSSLELGDSALYFCASSAHSGRVTGELFFGEGSRLTVL.

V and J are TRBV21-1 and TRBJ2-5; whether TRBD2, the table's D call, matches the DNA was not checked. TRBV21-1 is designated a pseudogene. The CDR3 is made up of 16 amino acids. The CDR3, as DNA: TGTGCCAGCAGCAAACTGACTAGCGGGAGCCGGGAGACCCAGTACTTC. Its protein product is CASSKLTSGSRETQYF.

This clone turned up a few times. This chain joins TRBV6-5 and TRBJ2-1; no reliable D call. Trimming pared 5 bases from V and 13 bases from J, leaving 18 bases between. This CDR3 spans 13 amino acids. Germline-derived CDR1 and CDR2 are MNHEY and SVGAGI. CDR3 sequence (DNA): TGTGCCAGCAGTGGATTCCGGGCCCCGGAACAGTTCTTC. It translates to CASSGFRAPEQFF.

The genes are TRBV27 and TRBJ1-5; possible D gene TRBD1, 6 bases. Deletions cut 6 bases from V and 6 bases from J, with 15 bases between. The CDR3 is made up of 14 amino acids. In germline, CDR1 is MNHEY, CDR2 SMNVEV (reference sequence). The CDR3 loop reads CASSLQGASQPQHF. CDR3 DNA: TGTGCCAGCAGCTTACAGGGAGCTAGTCAGCCCCAGCATTTT.

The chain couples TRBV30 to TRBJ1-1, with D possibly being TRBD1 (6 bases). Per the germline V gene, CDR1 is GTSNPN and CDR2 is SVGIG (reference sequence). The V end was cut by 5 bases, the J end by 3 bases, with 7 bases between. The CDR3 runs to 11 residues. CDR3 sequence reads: CAWGTYTEAFF. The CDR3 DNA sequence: TGTGCCTGGGGGACATACACTGAAGCTTTCTTT.

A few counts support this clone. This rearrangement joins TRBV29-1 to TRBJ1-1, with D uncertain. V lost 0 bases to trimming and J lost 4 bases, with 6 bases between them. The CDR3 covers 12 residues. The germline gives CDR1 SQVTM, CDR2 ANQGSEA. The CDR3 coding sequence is TGCAGCGTTGAAGATCGACTCACTGAAGCTTTCTTT. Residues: CSVEDRLTEAFF.

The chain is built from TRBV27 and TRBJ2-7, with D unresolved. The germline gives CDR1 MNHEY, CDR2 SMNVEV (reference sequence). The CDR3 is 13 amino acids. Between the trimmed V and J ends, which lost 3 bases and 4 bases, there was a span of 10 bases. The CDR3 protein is CASSFVEGYEQYF. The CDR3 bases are TGTGCCAGCAGTTTCGTTGAAGGTTACGAGCAGTACTTC.

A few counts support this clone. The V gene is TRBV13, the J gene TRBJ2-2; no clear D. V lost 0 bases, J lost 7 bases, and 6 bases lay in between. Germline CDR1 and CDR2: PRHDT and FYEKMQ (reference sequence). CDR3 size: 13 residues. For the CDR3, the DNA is TGTGCCAGCAGCTTAGGCCAAGGCGGGGAGCTGTTTTTT. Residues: CASSLGQGGELFF.

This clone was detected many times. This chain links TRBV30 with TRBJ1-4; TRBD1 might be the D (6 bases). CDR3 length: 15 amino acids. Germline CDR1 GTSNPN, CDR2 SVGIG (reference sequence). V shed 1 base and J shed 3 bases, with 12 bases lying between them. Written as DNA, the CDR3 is TGTGCCTGGAGTGATGGGGGGCGGGCTAATGAAAAACTGTTTTTT. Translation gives CAWSDGGRANEKLFF.

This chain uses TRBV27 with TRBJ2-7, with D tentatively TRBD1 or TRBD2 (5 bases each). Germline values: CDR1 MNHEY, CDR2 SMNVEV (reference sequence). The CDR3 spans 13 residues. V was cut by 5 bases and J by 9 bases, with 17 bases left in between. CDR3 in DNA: TGTGCCAGCAGTCTCACCGGGACCCGAGGGCAGTACTTC. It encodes CASSLTGTRGQYF.

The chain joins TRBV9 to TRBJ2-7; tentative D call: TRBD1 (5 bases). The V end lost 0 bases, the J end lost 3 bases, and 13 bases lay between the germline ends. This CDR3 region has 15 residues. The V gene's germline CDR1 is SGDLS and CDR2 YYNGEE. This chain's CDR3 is CASSVEGKDYYEQYF. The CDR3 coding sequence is TGTGCCAGCAGCGTAGAGGGGAAGGATTACTACGAGCAGTACTTC.

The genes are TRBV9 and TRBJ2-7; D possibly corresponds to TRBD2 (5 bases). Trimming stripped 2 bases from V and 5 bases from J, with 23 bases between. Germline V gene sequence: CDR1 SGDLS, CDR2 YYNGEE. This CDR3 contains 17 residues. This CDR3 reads CASSVSTTSRDSNEQYF. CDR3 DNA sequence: TGTGCCAGCAGCGTGTCAACAACTAGTCGGGATTCTAACGAGCAGTACTTC.

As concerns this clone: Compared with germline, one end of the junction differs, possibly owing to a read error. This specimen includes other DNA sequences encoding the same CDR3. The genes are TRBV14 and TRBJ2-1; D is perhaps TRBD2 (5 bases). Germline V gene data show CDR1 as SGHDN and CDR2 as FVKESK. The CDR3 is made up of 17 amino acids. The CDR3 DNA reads TGTGCCAGCAGTCAAGAACCTCCGTGGGGAGCCTACAATGAGCAGTTCTTC. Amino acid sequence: CASSQEPPWGAYNEQFF.

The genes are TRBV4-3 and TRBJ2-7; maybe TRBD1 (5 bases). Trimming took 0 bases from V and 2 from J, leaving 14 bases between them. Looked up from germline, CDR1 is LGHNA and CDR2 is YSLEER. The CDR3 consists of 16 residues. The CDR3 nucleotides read TGCGCCAGCAGCCAAGAGGACACTGGGGTAGCCTACGAGCAGTACTTC. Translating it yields CASSQEDTGVAYEQYF.

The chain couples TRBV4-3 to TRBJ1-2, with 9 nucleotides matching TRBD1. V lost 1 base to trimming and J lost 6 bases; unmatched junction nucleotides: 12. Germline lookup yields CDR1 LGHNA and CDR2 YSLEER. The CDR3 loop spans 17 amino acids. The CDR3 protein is CASSQGPGQGPRDGYTF. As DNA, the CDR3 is TGCGCCAGCAGCCAAGGGCCCGGACAGGGGCCTAGGGATGGCTACACCTTC.

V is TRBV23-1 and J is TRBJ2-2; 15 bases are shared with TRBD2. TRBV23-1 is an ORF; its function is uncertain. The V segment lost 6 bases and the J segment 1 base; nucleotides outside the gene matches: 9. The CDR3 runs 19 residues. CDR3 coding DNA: TGCGCCAGCAGGAGGGTACCGGGACTAGCGGGGGGGAACACCGGGGAGCTGTTTTTT. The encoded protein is CASRRVPGLAGGNTGELFF.

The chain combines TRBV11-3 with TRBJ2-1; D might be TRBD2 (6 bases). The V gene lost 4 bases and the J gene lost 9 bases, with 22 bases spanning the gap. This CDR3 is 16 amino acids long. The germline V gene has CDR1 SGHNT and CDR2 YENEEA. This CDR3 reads CASSSPPAGRRGEQFF. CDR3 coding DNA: TGTGCCAGCAGCTCCCCTCCCGCGGGAAGGCGGGGTGAGCAGTTCTTC.

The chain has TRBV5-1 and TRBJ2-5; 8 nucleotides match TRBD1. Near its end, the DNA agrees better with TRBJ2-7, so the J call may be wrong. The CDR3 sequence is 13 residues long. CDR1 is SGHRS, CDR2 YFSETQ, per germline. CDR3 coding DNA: TGCGCCGGATCCCCAGGGGGCCGGGACGAGCAGTACTTC. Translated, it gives CAGSPGGRDEQYF.